This T cell receptor (beta chain) was identified in a study of blood T cell repertoires in COVID-19 (dated by TCRdb to 2020 to 2022). Context from the whole study: Collaborator samples came from the United States, Italy and Spain and covered acute and convalescent phases of COVID-19. The repertoires were released in a freely available public database meant as a resource for research on the immune response to SARS-CoV-2. The dataset comprised deeply sampled blood TCRbeta repertoires from subjects exposed to, actively infected with, or recovered from COVID-19. Where HLA class I and class II types were available, the types were taken from metadata supplied by the sample provider, not from assay-based typing. The sample metadata nearly always contained a de-identified subject ID, COVID-19 status, age in years and sex. The material from the prospective study consisted of cDNA or gDNA derived from T cells, B-cell-depleted T cells, or PBMCs. Samples were obtained from the ongoing ImmuneRACE study (first 160 participants) and from some 1,300 subjects provided by 6 global collaborators. Broader findings and caveats from the paper: The quantity of clinical and demographic metadata differed by source and by participant and was supplied without curation.

Comment on this clone: This clone's antigen is unknown. Base-call qualities are not available, and no considerably larger clone is one nucleotide away.

CDR1 and CDR2 were assigned from the germline V gene (reference sequence) as LGHDT and YNNKEL. The CDR3 starts with the cysteine, ends with the phenylalanine, and has 14 residues. The retained sequence is limited to the CDR3, 42 bases, with the frame set at the first base. V is pared back by 4 bases and J by 2 bases, with 12 bases lying between the germline termini. The immunoSEQ Assay, a bias-controlled multiplex PCR, was used to amplify TCRbeta CDR3 regions from genomic DNA. In the original analysis: Within the assay, amplification of reference gene primers was used to estimate how many nucleated cells each sample contained. To quantify the absolute abundance of each unique TCRbeta CDR3 rearrangement, sequence reads were collapsed and filtered. Productive Simpson clonality was computed per sample as the square root of Simpson's diversity index over productive rearrangements. TCRdb stores this immuneACCESS table with in-frame sequences only. Part of the clones is absent; in the studies checked, under half of the shortfall reflects unresolved V genes, and no reason is known for the rest. That table furnishes V, J and clone size, whereas the DNA furnished D and trimming. The sample has over 450,000 clones on record, roughly 91% of them singletons. The top ten clonotypes cover less than 9.5% of the sample.

At one collaborating source in Seattle, patients were enrolled during active infection and were followed longitudinally through the course of disease. Collaborating institutions collected whole blood in K2EDTA tubes following their own protocols. For TCRbeta analysis, collaborators shipped samples in one of three forms: frozen whole blood, isolated PBMCs, or DNA extracted from either of those sample types. This sequence uses TRBV3-1 (or the pseudogene TRBV3-2) and TRBJ2-7; TRBD2 is a possible D gene, resting on 5 matching bases. This TCR was sampled from a woman aged 50 to 65 with COVID-19, enrolled during active disease. Material for sequencing was peripheral blood. The CDR3 in this case is CASSPGWGAYEQYF. The DNA sequence is as follows: TGTGCCAGCAGCCCTGGCTGGGGAGCCTACGAGCAGTACTTC.